Below, 32 T cell receptor beta chains from the same sample are listed, as sequenced in a study of brain T cells in children with intractable seizures. This table comes from immunoSEQ multiplex PCR, and its TCRdb copy is limited to in-frame clones, with some not included. Of some 41,000 clones listed, around 90% were seen once; the top ten hold roughly 6.5%. The input for sequencing was peripheral blood, taken at surgery. These TCRs come from a girl aged 2 to 9 with tuberous sclerosis and intractable seizures.

This rearrangement joins TRBV6-2 or TRBV6-3 to TRBJ1-6, with D possibly being TRBD1 (5 bases). CDR3 size: 14 residues. Trimming shortened V by 3 bases and J by 7 bases, and 10 bases separated the two germline ends. The germline CDR1 and CDR2 sequences are MNHEY and SVGEGT. CDR3 sequence (DNA): TGTGCCAGCAGTTATAGTACAGGAAATTCACCCCTCCACTTT. Amino acid sequence: CASSYSTGNSPLHF.

V gene TRBV9 combines with J gene TRBJ1-6, with D possibly matching TRBD1 (6 bases). The length of the CDR3 is 16 residues. Looked up from germline, CDR1 is SGDLS and CDR2 is YYNGEE. V lost 3 bases to trimming and J lost 6 bases, with 16 bases between them. CDR3 amino acids: CASSGKTGSPNSPLHF. Written as DNA, the CDR3 is TGTGCCAGCAGCGGAAAGACAGGTTCTCCTAATTCACCCCTCCACTTT.

The CDR3 sequence is CASSLRQILSTLNTEAFF. The CDR3 DNA reads TGTGCCAGCAGTTTAAGGCAGATACTTTCGACCTTGAACACTGAAGCTTTCTTT. The J gene is TRBJ1-1, the V gene TRBV27; D is ambiguous. This CDR3 has 18 residues. V was shortened by 2 bases and J by 0 bases, with 19 bases between the two germline ends. Germline CDR1 and CDR2: MNHEY and SMNVEV (reference sequence).

The gene calls are TRBV4-1 and TRBJ2-1, with 13 bases that match TRBD2. Germline V gene data show CDR1 as MGHRA and CDR2 as YSYEKL. With V trimmed by 5 bases and J by 6 bases, 7 bases remained unmatched. The CDR3 is 16 amino acids. The CDR3 sequence is CASSFRTSGGVNEQFF. CDR3 DNA sequence: TGCGCCAGCAGCTTCCGGACTAGCGGGGGAGTCAATGAGCAGTTCTTC.

The V call is TRBV6-1, the J call TRBJ2-7; TRBD2 matches 9 bases. V trimming: 2 bases; J trimming: 3 bases; junction bases outside the gene matches: 11. CDR1 and CDR2 from the germline V gene are MNHNS and SASEGT. The CDR3 consists of 17 residues. The CDR3 DNA follows: TGTGCCAGCAGTGAAAGCCCAGACCTAGCGGGGAGCTACGAGCAGTACTTC. It yields the protein CASSESPDLAGSYEQYF.

As DNA, the CDR3 is TGTGCCAGCAGTGAAGTCCCAGACGAGACCCAGTACTTC. Translation gives CASSEVPDETQYF. The rearrangement joins TRBV6-1 to TRBJ2-5; D gene uncertain. The CDR3 has 13 amino acids. Per germline, CDR1 MNHNS and CDR2 SASEGT. V lost 1 base and J lost 5, with 8 bases in between.

This clone occurred once. The V call is TRBV10-3, the J call TRBJ2-7, with D perhaps TRBD2 (5 bases). Germline V CDR1 and CDR2: ENHRY, SYGVKD. Trimming pared 10 bases from V and 6 bases from J, leaving 25 bases between. The CDR3 spans 15 residues. The CDR3 DNA reads as TGTGCCACTCAGAATTCCGGGAACCTCTTTGGCGAGCAGTACGTC. This sequence encodes CATQNSGNLFGEQYV.

This clone was recorded a few times. The V gene is TRBV6-6, the J gene TRBJ1-2; 8 bases match TRBD1. V shed 4 bases and J 7 bases; nucleotides not matched to a gene: 8. This CDR3 region has 14 residues. Germline CDR1 and CDR2: MNHNY and SVGAGI (reference sequence). The CDR3 sequence is CASSFQDRVFGYTF. The CDR3 bases are TGTGCCAGCAGTTTTCAGGACAGGGTTTTTGGCTACACCTTC.

CDR3 bases: TGCAGCGCACGGACTGCGCAGAACACTGAAGCTTTCTTT. Protein: CSARTAQNTEAFF. The gene calls are TRBV29-1 and TRBJ1-1; no definite D call. The CDR3 totals 13 residues. Germline CDR1 SQVTM, CDR2 ANQGSEA. Trimming took off 7 bases at V and 1 base at J, with 13 bases between the two ends.

The chain recombines TRBV4-1 with TRBJ1-2, with D tentatively TRBD1 (5 bases). V shed 0 bases and J shed 2 bases, with 7 bases lying between them. The CDR3 length is 14 residues. In germline, CDR1 is MGHRA, CDR2 YSYEKL. The DNA for the CDR3 is TGCGCCAGCAGCCAAGATCGGGGCAACTATGGCTACACCTTC. It translates to CASSQDRGNYGYTF.

The chain combines TRBV11-2 with TRBJ2-5, with D uncertain. CDR3 length: 11 residues. V was shortened by 5 bases and J by 4 bases, with 5 bases between the two germline ends. Germline values: CDR1 SGHAT, CDR2 FQNNGV. The CDR3: CASSPRETQYF. The CDR3 DNA reads as TGTGCCAGCAGCCCAAGAGAGACCCAGTACTTC.

For this clone: Other DNA sequences in this specimen translate into the identical CDR3. This rearrangement joins TRBV30 to TRBJ2-3; D not resolved. The CDR3 extends over 11 amino acids. Trimming cost V 0 bases and J 5 bases, with 3 bases left between them. Germline V gives CDR1 GTSNPN, CDR2 SVGIG (reference sequence). The DNA for the CDR3 is TGTGCCTGGAGTGTCGGAGATACGCAGTATTTT. Its protein product is CAWSVGDTQYF.

V gene TRBV19 combines with J gene TRBJ2-3; 12 bases line up with TRBD2. Germline lookup yields CDR1 LNHDA and CDR2 SQIVND (reference sequence). The V and J ends lost 5 bases and 2 bases, in that order; junction bases with no gene match: 5. The CDR3 spans 16 residues. The CDR3 loop reads CASSVLAGGPTDTQYF. The CDR3 DNA sequence: TGTGCCAGTAGTGTACTAGCGGGGGGACCCACAGATACGCAGTATTTT.

CDR3 nucleotide sequence: TGTGCCAGCAGTGGCGGGTACTCCCGAGATACGCAGTATTTT. Amino acids: CASSGGYSRDTQYF. The J gene is TRBJ2-3, the V gene TRBV2, with D maybe TRBD2 (5 bases). Trimming cost V 4 bases and J 5 bases, with 13 bases left between them. Germline assignment: CDR1 SNHLY and CDR2 FYNNEI. The CDR3 spans 14 residues.

There are a few counts of this clone. The chain uses TRBV27 and TRBJ1-2; D unclear. Germline CDR1 and CDR2: MNHEY and SMNVEV (reference sequence). The germline V and J ends were trimmed by 5 bases and 8 bases, with 15 bases remaining between them. The CDR3 is made up of 13 amino acids. CDR3: CASSTPGGLGYTF. The CDR3 DNA reads TGTGCCAGCAGTACCCCGGGAGGTCTCGGCTACACCTTC.

This clone was seen more than once but under ten times. This chain joins TRBV12-3 or TRBV12-4 and TRBJ1-2; D is ambiguous. Trimming stripped 3 bases from V and 3 bases from J, with 8 bases between. This CDR3 has 13 amino acids. The CDR3 nucleotides are TGTGCCAGCAGTTTCGGGCAGTACTATGGCTACACCTTC. It encodes CASSFGQYYGYTF.

The J gene is TRBJ2-5, the V gene TRBV6-6; 10 nucleotides agree with TRBD2. The CDR3 covers 14 residues. The trim removed 5 bases at V and 5 bases at J, leaving 5 bases unmatched. CDR1 is MNHNY and CDR2 is SVGAGI in the germline V gene (reference sequence). CDR3 sequence reads: CASSQRGGRETQYF. CDR3 in DNA: TGTGCCAGCAGTCAGCGGGGGGGCCGGGAGACCCAGTACTTC.

V usage is TRBV5-1 and J usage is TRBJ1-5; unclear D gene. Germline V CDR1 and CDR2: SGHRS, YFSETQ. Trimming removed 1 base at V and 6 bases at J, with 14 bases between. The CDR3 extends over 15 amino acids. The CDR3 coding sequence is TGCGCCAGCAGCTTGAGTGGGAACGGAGTTCAGCCCCAGCATTTT. As protein: CASSLSGNGVQPQHF.

The table lists this clone with a few counts. This sequence joins TRBV19 and TRBJ1-5; D not certain. Per germline, CDR1 LNHDA and CDR2 SQIVND (reference sequence). The CDR3 loop spans 13 amino acids. V shed 5 bases and J shed 4 bases, with 9 bases lying between them. CDR3 nucleotide sequence: TGTGCCAGTAGTGGAGGGTGGAATCAGCCCCAGCATTTT. This gives the protein CASSGGWNQPQHF.

V usage is TRBV5-5 and J usage is TRBJ1-2; 8 bases map to TRBD1. V dropped 3 bases and J dropped 8; count of bases not matched to a gene: 3. Per the germline V gene, CDR1 is SGHKS and CDR2 is YYEKEE (reference sequence). The CDR3 length is 12 residues. The CDR3 coding sequence is TGTGCCAGCAGCTGGGACAGGTACGGCTACACCTTC. Translated, it gives CASSWDRYGYTF.

This chain links TRBV11-2 with TRBJ2-2; D remains ambiguous. V was trimmed by 3 bases and J by 0 bases, leaving 11 bases between them. CDR3 length equals 16 residues. The germline V gene encodes CDR1 SGHAT and CDR2 FQNNGV. The CDR3 coding sequence is TGTGCCAGCAGCTTTAACGCCGCGACGAACACCGGGGAGCTGTTTTTT. It codes for CASSFNAATNTGELFF. Complete variable domain (other parts from reference TRBV11-2 and TRBJ2-2): EAGVAQSPRYKIIEKRQSVAFWCNPISGHATLYWYQQILGQGPKLLIQFQNNGVVDDSQLPKDRFSAERLKGVDSTLKIQPAKLEDSAVYLCASSFNAATNTGELFFGEGSRLTVL.

The chain uses TRBV7-2 and TRBJ2-5; TRBD2 agrees at 11 bases. V shed 0 bases and J 5 bases; nucleotides not matched to a gene: 8. Germline V gene data show CDR1 as SGHTA and CDR2 as FQGNSA. There are 17 residues in the CDR3. DNA of the CDR3: TGTGCCAGCAGCTTAGCTAGCGGGGGGGCCCGGTTTGAGACCCAGTACTTC. The encoded protein is CASSLASGGARFETQYF.

The V call is TRBV18, the J call TRBJ1-3; D not certain. Germline assignment: CDR1 KGHSH and CDR2 LQKENI. Trimming cost V 3 bases and J 0 bases, with 21 bases left between them. The CDR3 is made up of 19 amino acids. For the CDR3, the DNA is TGTGCCAGCTCACCGCGGAGAGATTCGTTGTCTTACTCTGGAAACACCATATATTTT. It translates to CASSPRRDSLSYSGNTIYF.

The chain is built from TRBV2 and TRBJ1-4; D perhaps matches TRBD1 (6 bases). The CDR3 loop spans 14 amino acids. V lost 4 bases and J 7 bases, leaving 13 bases between the germline ends. Germline V gene lookup returns CDR1 SNHLY and CDR2 FYNNEI. The CDR3 DNA reads as TGTGCCAGCAGTGTCGGGGGGCGAAGTGAAAAACTGTTTTTT. It codes for CASSVGGRSEKLFF.

V and J are TRBV10-3 and TRBJ1-2, with a weak D call TRBD1 (5 bases). The CDR3 contains 12 residues. Trimming left V 11 bases short and J 1 base short, with 11 bases between. Germline CDR1 is ENHRY and CDR2 is SYGVKD. The CDR3 here is CAGGAINYGYTF. The CDR3 nucleotides read TGTGCCGGGGGAGCCATTAACTATGGCTACACCTTC.

The V gene is TRBV6-5, the J gene TRBJ2-7; 7 positions match TRBD2. J lost 4 bases, V lost 7 bases, and 13 bases had no gene match. The CDR3 totals 15 residues. CDR1 MNHEY and CDR2 SVGAGI come from the germline V gene. In DNA form, the CDR3 reads TGTGCCAGCACCGACCCCGGGAGGTACTCTTACGAGCAGTACGTC. Its protein is CASTDPGRYSYEQYV.

This clone was recorded only once. The chain has TRBV5-1 and TRBJ2-1, with 11 bases that match TRBD2. CDR3 length equals 15 residues. CDR1 SGHRS and CDR2 YFSETQ come from the germline V gene. V was pared by 3 bases and J by 7 bases, with 6 bases of the junction left unmatched. The CDR3 is CASSSVAGGKNEQFF. The CDR3 DNA reads TGCGCCAGCAGCTCTGTAGCGGGGGGGAAAAATGAGCAGTTCTTC.

The rearrangement uses TRBV2 and TRBJ1-1; D is ambiguous. The V end lost 1 base, the J end lost 5 bases, and 8 bases lay between the germline ends. This CDR3 is 13 amino acids long. From germline, CDR1 is SNHLY and CDR2 FYNNEI. The CDR3 bases are TGTGCCAGCAGTGAAGAGGTGGAAACTGAAGCTTTCTTT. The encoded protein is CASSEEVETEAFF.

J is TRBJ1-6 and V is TRBV7-2; a weak D match, TRBD1 (5 bases). Germline CDR1 is SGHTA and CDR2 is FQGNSA. Deletions cut 1 base from V and 5 bases from J, with 6 bases between. The CDR3 extends over 14 amino acids. As DNA, the CDR3 is TGTGCCAGCAGCTTAGTGACAGATAATTCACCCCTCCACTTT. The encoded protein is CASSLVTDNSPLHF.

The chain uses TRBV25-1 and TRBJ1-2; no firm D call. Trimming shortened V by 7 bases and J by 3 bases, and 9 bases separated the two germline ends. The germline CDR1 and CDR2 sequences are MGHDK and SYGVNS. This CDR3 spans 12 amino acids. The CDR3 is CASNSDHYGYTF. The CDR3 region has the DNA TGTGCCAGCAATTCGGACCACTATGGCTACACCTTC.

This clone has only a few counts. The gene calls are TRBV7-9 and TRBJ2-5; TRBD2 might be the D (6 bases). The germline CDR1 and CDR2 sequences are SEHNR and FQNEAQ (reference sequence). Trimming took 5 bases from V and 2 from J, leaving 15 bases between them. CDR3 length equals 15 residues. CDR3 in DNA: TGTGCCAGCAGCCCGCTTGGAGGGTGGCAAGAGACCCAGTACTTC. This gives the protein CASSPLGGWQETQYF.

V gene TRBV7-2 combines with J gene TRBJ1-1; D is unclear. Per the germline V gene, CDR1 is SGHTA and CDR2 is FQGNSA. This CDR3 comprises 16 residues. Trimming took 5 bases from V and 0 from J, leaving 16 bases between them. DNA for the CDR3: TGTGCCAGCAGCCGCGGGTCCGCGTCTATGAACACTGAAGCTTTCTTT. Protein product: CASSRGSASMNTEAFF. The variable domain in full, completed from reference TRBV7-2 and TRBJ1-1, reads GAGVSQSPSNKVTEKGKDVELRCDPISGHTALYWYRQSLGQGLEFLIYFQGNSAPDKSGLPSDRFSAERTGGSVSTLTIQRTQQEDSAVYLCASSRGSASMNTEAFFGQGTRLTVV.